The 8 T cell receptor beta chains presented below share a single source sample, sequenced in a study of early T cells in non-severe SARS-CoV-2 infection. TCRdb reprocessed the 5' RACE reads with MiXCR, giving one entry per CDR3 protein. The data show around 45,000 distinct CDR3 sequences, more than 6.5% seen once. Sequenced: whole blood. The receptors stem from an adult who was a healthcare worker with PCR-confirmed SARS-CoV-2 infection or an uninfected control (not recorded which).

This clonotype came up many times. The genes are TRBV7-6 and TRBJ2-3, with 8 bases aligning to TRBD1. The junction had 4 bases not matched to a gene; V was cut back by 0 bases and J by 2 bases. The CDR3 extends over 16 amino acids. CDR1 and CDR2 from the germline V gene are SGHVS and FNYEAQ. The CDR3 sequence is CASSLAGTGFTDTQYF. The DNA of the CDR3 is TGTGCCAGCAGCTTAGCCGGGACAGGCTTCACAGATACGCAGTATTTT. Full variable domain (remainder filled in from reference TRBV7-6 and TRBJ2-3): GAGVSQSPRYKVTKRGQDVALRCDPISGHVSLYWYRQALGQGPEFLTYFNYEAQQDKSGLPNDRFSAERPEGSISTLTIQRTEQRDSAMYRCASSLAGTGFTDTQYFGPGTRLTVL.

This clonotype occurred a few times. The V and J genes are TRBV12-3 or TRBV12-4 and TRBJ2-3; no definite D call. The germline V and J ends were trimmed by 4 bases and 2 bases, with 7 bases remaining between them. The CDR3 extends over 13 amino acids. Written as DNA, the CDR3 is TGTGCCAGCAGTTGGGGAAACACAGATACGCAGTATTTT. It codes for CASSWGNTDTQYF.

This clonotype was observed a handful of times. The rearrangement links TRBV12-3 or TRBV12-4 to TRBJ2-3; unclear D gene. CDR3 length equals 14 residues. Trimming took 3 bases from V and 2 from J, leaving 9 bases between them. CDR3 sequence: CASSFRQDTDTQYF. CDR3 bases: TGTGCCAGCAGTTTCCGTCAGGACACAGATACGCAGTATTTT.

This clonotype occurred a few times. This chain uses TRBV11-2 with TRBJ2-1; D assignment may be TRBD1 or TRBD2 (5 bases each). Between the trimmed V and J ends, which lost 5 bases and 5 bases, there was a span of 16 bases. The germline CDR1 and CDR2 sequences are SGHAT and FQNNGV. This CDR3 contains 15 residues. CDR3 region: CASSGRAGRDNEQFF. The CDR3 region has the DNA TGTGCCAGCAGCGGGCGGGCAGGGCGTGACAATGAGCAGTTCTTC. Drawing the rest from reference TRBV11-2 and TRBJ2-1, the complete variable domain is EAGVAQSPRYKIIEKRQSVAFWCNPISGHATLYWYQQILGQGPKLLIQFQNNGVVDDSQLPKDRFSAERLKGVDSTLKIQPAKLEDSAVYLCASSGRAGRDNEQFFGPGTRLTVL.

This clonotype was observed at least ten times. This rearrangement joins TRBV4-2 to TRBJ1-5, with D possibly being TRBD1 (6 bases). This CDR3 region has 15 residues. Germline CDR1 and CDR2: LGHNA and YNFKEQ. V shed 3 bases and J shed 5 bases, with 14 bases lying between them. The CDR3 protein is CASSHYDRPDQPQHF. CDR3 DNA: TGTGCCAGCAGCCATTACGACAGGCCGGATCAGCCCCAGCATTTT.

This clonotype has just a few counts. This chain joins TRBV28 and TRBJ2-3; 9 bases map to TRBD1. V lost 6 bases to trimming and J lost 2 bases; unmatched junction nucleotides: 3. CDR1 is MDHEN and CDR2 is SYDVKM in the germline V gene. The CDR3 is made up of 14 amino acids. In DNA, the CDR3 is TGTGCCAGCAGGGGACAGGGCTCCACAGATACGCAGTATTTT. Its protein is CASRGQGSTDTQYF.

The sample holds many counts of this clonotype. V usage is TRBV7-9 and J usage is TRBJ2-2; D remains ambiguous. V lost 3 bases, J lost 0 bases, and 5 bases lay in between. CDR1 and CDR2 from the germline V gene are SEHNR and FQNEAQ (reference sequence). The length of the CDR3 is 14 residues. This CDR3 reads CASSFHTNTGELFF. The CDR3 DNA sequence: TGTGCCAGCAGCTTCCACACGAACACCGGGGAGCTGTTTTTT.

This clonotype was picked up many times. The chain has TRBV5-1 and TRBJ1-1; no definite D call. The CDR3 is 14 amino acids. From germline, CDR1 is SGHRS and CDR2 YFSETQ. Trimming took off 0 bases at V and 3 bases at J, with 9 bases between the two ends. The chain's CDR3 is CASSLGTGYTEAFF. The CDR3 DNA reads as TGCGCCAGCAGCTTGGGCACGGGGTACACTGAAGCTTTCTTT.